What follows are 10 T cell receptor beta chains derived from one specimen sequenced in a study of shared clonotypes between healthy human individuals. Only in-frame clones appear in the TCRdb table, and some are missing; sequencing was by immunoSEQ multiplex PCR. The sample carries some 2.3 million clones, approximately 95% recorded once. What was sequenced was naive CD4+ T cells from PBMCs. As to subset: CD45RA+ positively selected. The source is a man aged 18 to 30 in good health. Some clones in this sample may be carry-over from other donors' samples.

V is TRBV7-9 and J is TRBJ2-3; D call uncertain. V was shortened by 7 bases and J by 3 bases, with 11 bases between the two germline ends. The length of the CDR3 is 13 residues. Germline lookup yields CDR1 SEHNR and CDR2 FQNEAQ (reference sequence). The CDR3 sequence is CASTPLGTDTQYF. The CDR3 DNA reads as TGTGCCAGCACCCCTCTAGGGACAGATACGCAGTATTTT.

This rearrangement joins TRBV5-4 to TRBJ2-1; possibly TRBD1 for D (6 bases). The CDR3 has 19 amino acids. Germline loops: CDR1 SGHNT, CDR2 YYREEE (reference sequence). Between the trimmed V and J ends, which lost 2 bases and 0 bases, there was a span of 21 bases. The CDR3 coding sequence is TGTGCCAGCAGCTTCGTCGCTACGAGGGGGAAATCCTCCTACAATGAGCAGTTCTTC. It yields the protein CASSFVATRGKSSYNEQFF.

The chain recombines TRBV10-3 with TRBJ1-4; unclear D gene. V was cut by 6 bases and J by 4 bases, with 12 bases left in between. Germline-derived CDR1 and CDR2 are ENHRY and SYGVKD. This CDR3 contains 14 residues. CDR3 amino acids: CAISELPSNEKLFF. In nucleotides, the CDR3 is TGTGCCATCAGCGAATTGCCCAGTAATGAAAAACTGTTTTTT.

The V and J genes are TRBV7-3 and TRBJ2-3, with TRBD2 matching 8 bases. The germline V gene has CDR1 SGHTA and CDR2 FQGTGA. Losses at the gene ends were 5 bases for V and 1 base for J; bases not matched to a gene: 5. The CDR3 contains 15 residues. The CDR3 DNA reads as TGTGCCAGCAGCCCACTGACTAGCGGCACAGATACGCAGTATTTT. This encodes CASSPLTSGTDTQYF.

The chain recombines TRBV28 with TRBJ2-1, with 14 bases fitting TRBD2. The CDR3 is made up of 16 amino acids. With V trimmed by 8 bases and J by 7 bases, 10 bases remained unmatched. Germline V gives CDR1 MDHEN, CDR2 SYDVKM. Here the CDR3 reads CASHFPGLAGANEQFF. CDR3 nucleotide sequence: TGTGCCAGCCATTTCCCGGGACTAGCGGGAGCAAATGAGCAGTTCTTC.

The V gene is TRBV6-5, the J gene TRBJ1-2, with 7 bases that match TRBD1. The germline gives CDR1 MNHEY, CDR2 SVGAGI. The ends lost 0 bases at V and 6 bases at J; junction bases unmatched: 10. The length of the CDR3 is 16 residues. CDR3 region: CASSYSKSATGHGYTF. In DNA, the CDR3 is TGTGCCAGCAGTTACTCGAAGTCGGCGACAGGGCATGGCTACACCTTC.

The rearrangement links TRBV14 to TRBJ2-5; no firm D call. V lost 1 base and J 2 bases, leaving 8 bases between the germline ends. The CDR3 is 14 residues long. Germline CDR1 SGHDN, CDR2 FVKESK. The CDR3 coding sequence is TGTGCCAGCAGCCAAGTCTCTGAACAAGAGACCCAGTACTTC. Translation gives CASSQVSEQETQYF.

The chain has TRBV4-2 and TRBJ2-5; D unresolved. Trimming removed 0 bases from V and 5 bases from J, with 4 bases in between. Germline values: CDR1 LGHNA, CDR2 YNFKEQ. The length of the CDR3 is 12 residues. The chain's CDR3 is CASSQEDETQYF. The CDR3 DNA reads as TGTGCCAGCAGCCAAGAAGATGAGACCCAGTACTTC.

The chain is built from TRBV5-3 and TRBJ1-4, with D uncertain. TRBV5-3 is assigned to the ORF class and has an uncertain function. CDR3 size: 12 residues. The germline V and J ends were trimmed by 3 bases and 8 bases, with 8 bases remaining between them. CDR3 DNA sequence: TGTGCCAGAAGCTCTACTGGGGAAAAACTGTTTTTT. It yields the protein CARSSTGEKLFF.

Note on this clone: Different DNA sequences within this sample yield the same CDR3. The chain links TRBV6-6 to TRBJ2-1, with D unclear. This CDR3 spans 15 amino acids. Germline values: CDR1 MNHNY, CDR2 SVGAGI (reference sequence). V lost 3 bases to trimming and J lost 0 bases, with 9 bases between them. The CDR3 DNA reads as TGTGCCAGCAGTTATCTAGGAAGCTCCTACAATGAGCAGTTCTTC. It translates to CASSYLGSSYNEQFF.